A single sample is the source of the 17 T cell receptor beta chains below, sequenced in a study of neurological immune-mediated disorders. TCRdb redid the calling of the 5' RACE reads with MiXCR, one entry per CDR3 protein. Among roughly 62,000 distinct CDR3 sequences, 2% to 2.5% were seen once, and the ten largest hold around 3%. Sequenced material: PBMCs. The receptors derive from a man aged 45-65 years with multiple sclerosis.

Many counts were recorded for this clonotype. The chain couples TRBV7-2 to TRBJ1-2, with D unresolved. Germline CDR1 and CDR2: SGHTA and FQGNSA. With 1 base removed from V and 5 bases from J, the gap between germline ends came to 11 bases. CDR3 length: 14 amino acids. In nucleotides, the CDR3 is TGTGCCAGCAGCTTAGGGGCAGATATGTATGGCTACACCTTC. It specifies CASSLGADMYGYTF.

This clonotype was picked up many times. The CDR3 DNA sequence: TGTGCCAGCAGCTTGATAGGTCAAGCCTCCTACGAGCAGTACTTC. It is translated as CASSLIGQASYEQYF. The rearrangement uses TRBV5-6 and TRBJ2-7; no reliable D call. Trimming pared 1 base from V and 0 bases from J, leaving 11 bases between. The CDR3 sequence is 15 residues long. Germline CDR1 and CDR2: SGHDT and YYEEEE. The full variable domain, with the rest looked up from reference TRBV5-6 and TRBJ2-7, is DAGVTQSPTHLIKTRGQQVTLRCSPKSGHDTVSWYQQALGQGPQFIFQYYEEEERQRGNFPDRFSGHQFPNYSSELNVNALLLGDSALYLCASSLIGQASYEQYFGPGTRLTVT.

There are many counts of this clonotype. The CDR3 DNA sequence: TGTGCCAGCAGTTTAGGGATCCAAGAGACCCAGTACTTC. Protein product: CASSLGIQETQYF. The chain couples TRBV12-3 or TRBV12-4 to TRBJ2-5; the D is unclear. This CDR3 is 13 amino acids long. V lost 1 base, J lost 1 base, and 4 bases lay in between.

The table lists this clonotype with many counts. The rearrangement links TRBV5-1 to TRBJ2-5; the D is unclear. Germline V gene lookup returns CDR1 SGHRS and CDR2 YFSETQ. V was cut by 1 base and J by 1 base, with 5 bases left in between. This CDR3 region has 13 residues. CDR3 nucleotides: TGCGCCAGCAGCTTGATGTTCCAAGAGACCCAGTACTTC. The encoded protein is CASSLMFQETQYF.

The table lists this clonotype with many counts. The chain combines TRBV3-1 with TRBJ2-5, with D possibly being TRBD2 (5 bases). The CDR3 spans 15 residues. Germline CDR1 is LGHDT and CDR2 is YNNKEL (reference sequence). The V end was cut by 0 bases, the J end by 5 bases, with 13 bases between. The DNA of the CDR3 is TGTGCCAGCAGCCAAGATCCGGGGAGATTGGAGACCCAGTACTTC. Amino acid sequence: CASSQDPGRLETQYF.

This clonotype has ten or more counts. The chain uses TRBV7-6 and TRBJ2-1, with a possible D match to TRBD2 (6 bases). The CDR3 runs 15 residues. CDR1 and CDR2 from the germline V gene are SGHVS and FNYEAQ. V lost 5 bases and J 6 bases, leaving 17 bases between the germline ends. The CDR3 DNA follows: TGTGCCAGCAGCCCAGACAGCACTAGCCGCAATGAGCAGTTCTTC. Translation: CASSPDSTSRNEQFF.

This clonotype was seen a few times. A much larger clone differs by one base, so this may be a read error. The CDR3 DNA follows: TGTGCCAGCACCGTCACCCAGGGAAAAACCATATATTTT. Its translation: CASTVTQGKTIYF. The chain uses TRBV6-1 and TRBJ1-3; a possible D gene is TRBD1 (5 bases). This CDR3 is built from 13 residues. Germline V gene sequence: CDR1 MNHNS, CDR2 SASEGT.

Notes on this clonotype: Relative to the germline gene, one junction end is altered; a read error may explain this. The chain carries TRBV19 and TRBJ1-5; D is possibly TRBD1 (5 bases). Germline V gene lookup returns CDR1 LNHDA and CDR2 SQIVND (reference sequence). This CDR3 contains 14 residues. CDR3 sequence: CASRYGQGVSTQNF. As DNA, the CDR3 is TGTGCCAGTAGGTATGGGCAGGGAGTCTCGACCCAGAATTTT.

This clonotype was detected ten times or more. The chain couples TRBV29-1 to TRBJ1-4, with unresolved D. Trimming shortened V by 0 bases and J by 7 bases, and 15 bases separated the two germline ends. Germline-derived CDR1 and CDR2 are SQVTM and ANQGSEA. The length of the CDR3 is 15 residues. The CDR3 nucleotides read TGCAGCGTTGAAGACCCGAGTGGGCGCAGTGAAAAACTGTTTTTT. Protein product: CSVEDPSGRSEKLFF.

In this sample, this clonotype turned up many times. V gene TRBV5-1 combines with J gene TRBJ2-5, with D unresolved. CDR3 length: 16 amino acids. Germline V CDR1 and CDR2: SGHRS, YFSETQ. Trimming took 0 bases from V and 1 from J, leaving 13 bases between them. Here the CDR3 DNA reads TGCGCCAGCAGCTTGGGGCTCCGAATGGGCCAAGAGACCCAGTACTTC. Translation gives CASSLGLRMGQETQYF. The full variable domain, rest sourced from reference TRBV5-1 and TRBJ2-5, is KAGVTQTPRYLIKTRGQQVTLSCSPISGHRSVSWYQQTPGQGLQFLFEYFSETQRNKGNFPGRFSGRQFSNSRSEMNVSTLELGDSALYLCASSLGLRMGQETQYFGPGTRLLVL.

This clonotype was observed at least ten times. The chain is built from TRBV7-8 and TRBJ2-7, with TRBD1 as a possible D gene (5 bases). The CDR3 totals 14 residues. Trimming cost V 5 bases and J 6 bases, with 17 bases left between them. Per the germline V gene, CDR1 is SGHVS and CDR2 is FQNEAQ. The CDR3 spells CASSLRLDSSEQYF. The DNA for the CDR3 is TGTGCCAGCAGCCTGAGACTCGACAGCTCCGAGCAGTACTTC.

The gene calls are TRBV4-3 and TRBJ2-3, with TRBD2 matching 7 bases. Germline-derived CDR1 and CDR2 are LGHNA and YSLEER. Unmatched junction bases numbered 4, after V lost 0 bases and J lost 7 bases. The CDR3 contains 14 residues. In nucleotides, the CDR3 is TGCGCCAGCAGCCAAGAGCGGGGGTGGTATACGCAGTATTTT. Residues: CASSQERGWYTQYF.

This clonotype showed up many times. The chain is built from TRBV14 and TRBJ2-7; D uncertain. The germline CDR1 and CDR2 sequences are SGHDN and FVKESK. Trimming removed 3 bases at V and 3 bases at J, with 3 bases between. This CDR3 contains 11 residues. CDR3 bases: TGTGCCAGCAGCCACAGCTACGAGCAGTACTTC. Translating gives CASSHSYEQYF.

This clonotype has at least ten counts. The chain recombines TRBV5-1 with TRBJ1-4; possible D gene TRBD1, 5 bases. In germline, CDR1 is SGHRS, CDR2 YFSETQ. This CDR3 region has 15 residues. Trimming shortened V by 3 bases and J by 7 bases, and 16 bases separated the two germline ends. The CDR3, as DNA: TGCGCCAGCAGCTCCCGGGACCTCTTGGGTGAAAAACTGTTTTTT. It specifies CASSSRDLLGEKLFF.

This clonotype was counted ten times or more. The rearrangement uses TRBV6-2 or TRBV6-3 and TRBJ2-3; D perhaps matches TRBD1 (5 bases). Germline assignment: CDR1 MNHEY and CDR2 SVGEGT. V gave up 3 bases and J gave up 5 bases, with 12 bases separating them. CDR3 size: 14 residues. CDR3 nucleotides: TGTGCCAGCAGTTATACTGGGGCTGGAGATACGCAGTATTTT. Its translation is CASSYTGAGDTQYF.

This clonotype showed up many times. The chain carries TRBV12-5 and TRBJ2-3, with a possible D match to TRBD2 (7 bases). The CDR3 has 15 amino acids. V was pared by 0 bases and J by 4 bases, with 11 bases between. From germline, CDR1 is LGHNT and CDR2 FRNRAP. The CDR3 region is CASGLVGGGADTQYF. The CDR3 DNA follows: TGTGCTAGTGGTTTGGTAGGGGGGGGCGCAGATACGCAGTATTTT. Looking up the rest from reference TRBV12-5 and TRBJ2-3 gives the full variable domain: DARVTQTPRHKVTEMGQEVTMRCQPILGHNTVFWYRQTMMQGLELLAYFRNRAPLDDSGMPKDRFSAEMPDATLATLKIQPSEPRDSAVYFCASGLVGGGADTQYFGPGTRLTVL.

This clonotype was seen ten or more times. The genes are TRBV3-1 and TRBJ1-2; D is undetermined. The CDR3 extends over 19 amino acids. V was cut by 0 bases and J by 1 base, with 21 bases left in between. Germline CDR1 is LGHDT and CDR2 is YNNKEL (reference sequence). For the CDR3, the DNA is TGTGCCAGCAGCCAAGAAAGCCCCGGCGGGAACAGAGTTAACTATGGCTACACCTTC. The encoded protein is CASSQESPGGNRVNYGYTF.